The 8 T cell receptor beta chains given below trace back to one sample, sequenced in a study of T-cell memory formation after mild COVID-19. TCRdb recomputed calls from the 5' RACE reads with MiXCR, one row per CDR3 protein. The table shows about 470,000 distinct CDR3 sequences, with roughly 25% occurring only once. Material: PBMCs or a T cell subset sorted from them (not recorded which). The origin of the receptors is an adult woman who had mild COVID-19 (a few samples of this study predate the infection). Cell type and time point are not known.

The table lists this clonotype with a few counts. The CDR3 is CASTHPRGAMNTYEQYF. The CDR3 DNA follows: TGTGCCAGCACCCACCCAAGGGGGGCCATGAATACCTACGAGCAGTACTTC. V is TRBV7-8 and J is TRBJ2-7, with D possibly called TRBD1 or TRBD2 (6 bases each). V lost 7 bases and J lost 2, with 24 bases in between. This CDR3 spans 17 amino acids. The germline V gene encodes CDR1 SGHVS and CDR2 FQNEAQ.

The CDR3 DNA sequence: TGCGCCAGCAGCCTAGTTACTGTTGGCACTCTAGCAGGGGATTTGAATGGCTACACCTTC. It translates to CASSLVTVGTLAGDLNGYTF. The V gene is TRBV4-1, the J gene TRBJ1-2; possibly TRBD1 for D (6 bases). V was pared by 4 bases and J by 6 bases, with 33 bases between. Germline V gene data show CDR1 as MGHRA and CDR2 as YSYEKL. The CDR3 is 20 amino acids.

The chain couples TRBV5-6 to TRBJ2-5; D unresolved. The V and J ends lost 2 bases and 2 bases respectively, with 7 bases between them. The CDR3 has 13 residues. CDR1 is SGHDT and CDR2 is YYEEEE in the germline V gene. DNA for the CDR3: TGTGCCAGCAGCTTTCCGAGACAAGAGACCCAGTACTTC. Its translation is CASSFPRQETQYF. Combining the CDR3 with reference TRBV5-6 and TRBJ2-5 gives the whole variable domain DAGVTQSPTHLIKTRGQQVTLRCSPKSGHDTVSWYQQALGQGPQFIFQYYEEEERQRGNFPDRFSGHQFPNYSSELNVNALLLGDSALYLCASSFPRQETQYFGPGTRLLVL.

This chain connects TRBV28 to TRBJ2-5; D gene uncertain. Looked up from germline, CDR1 is MDHEN and CDR2 is SYDVKM. The CDR3 is 15 amino acids. V gave up 3 bases and J gave up 5 bases, with 16 bases separating them. CDR3 nucleotide sequence: TGTGCCAGCAGTTTTGGTTCAGGAGTTGAGGAGACCCAGTACTTC. This codes for CASSFGSGVEETQYF.

This clonotype was picked up a small number of times. The chain employs TRBV7-8 and TRBJ2-1, with D possibly TRBD1 on 6 matching bases. Germline assignment: CDR1 SGHVS and CDR2 FQNEAQ. The CDR3 is 19 amino acids. V was clipped by 1 base and J by 5 bases, with 24 bases between them. Here the CDR3 reads CASSLGVRGLQGRNNEQFF. In DNA, the CDR3 is TGTGCCAGCAGCTTAGGCGTTCGGGGCCTACAGGGTAGGAACAATGAGCAGTTCTTC.

The chain combines TRBV9 with TRBJ1-4; D might be TRBD1 (5 bases). Germline V gene data show CDR1 as SGDLS and CDR2 as YYNGEE. The CDR3 has 18 amino acids. Trimming cost V 3 bases and J 0 bases, with 18 bases left between them. The CDR3 loop is CASSAPQGGIATNEKLFF. The CDR3 nucleotides are TGTGCCAGCAGCGCGCCGCAGGGAGGGATTGCAACTAATGAAAAACTGTTTTTT.

This clonotype has a handful of counts. The J gene is TRBJ1-2, the V gene TRBV12-3 or TRBV12-4; weak D call: TRBD1 (5 bases). The V gene lost 2 bases and the J gene lost 3 bases, with 13 bases spanning the gap. The CDR3 consists of 15 residues. The CDR3 DNA reads TGTGCCAGCAGTTTAACGGGACCAACGGACTATGGCTACACCTTC. Translation gives CASSLTGPTDYGYTF.

The sample holds a few counts of this clonotype. The V and J genes are TRBV5-1 and TRBJ2-1; 9 bases match TRBD2. From germline, CDR1 is SGHRS and CDR2 YFSETQ. The V and J ends lost 3 bases and 4 bases, in that order; junction bases with no gene match: 11. The length of the CDR3 is 17 residues. The DNA of the CDR3 is TGCGCCAGCAGCTCGGCCTTTAGCGGGAGTTCGTACAATGAGCAGTTCTTC. Protein sequence: CASSSAFSGSSYNEQFF.